Each of the 22 T cell receptor beta chains below was sequenced from the same sample in a study of cytomegalovirus exposure and HLA in healthy donors. Data came from immunoSEQ multiplex PCR; TCRdb stores just in-frame clones and leaves some out. The sample has 100,000 to 150,000 clones; about nine tenths are singletons. What was sequenced was PBMCs. These receptors all come from a woman under 30 in good health and CMV-seronegative.

This clone was counted a few times. The chain is built from TRBV30 and TRBJ2-7; 12 positions agree with TRBD2. Germline lookup yields CDR1 GTSNPN and CDR2 SVGIG (reference sequence). The CDR3 spans 15 residues. Germline trimming cut 3 bases from V and 6 bases from J; bases unmatched to any gene: 9. This CDR3 is CAWSRLAGDLPEQYF. CDR3 in DNA: TGTGCCTGGAGCAGACTAGCGGGAGATTTACCCGAGCAGTACTTC. Complete variable domain (other parts from reference TRBV30 and TRBJ2-7): SQTIHQWPATLVQPVGSPLSLECTVEGTSNPNLYWYRQAAGRGLQLLFYSVGIGQISSEVPQNLSASRPQDRQFILSSKKLLLSDSGFYLCAWSRLAGDLPEQYFGPGTRLTVT.

This clone was recorded once. The chain is built from TRBV28 and TRBJ2-3; 11 nucleotides match TRBD2. Germline values: CDR1 MDHEN, CDR2 SYDVKM. This CDR3 has 15 residues. V lost 6 bases and J lost 4; bases outside the gene matches: 6. The CDR3 region is CASSKTSGNPDTQYF. The CDR3 DNA reads TGTGCCAGCAGCAAGACTAGCGGGAACCCAGATACGCAGTATTTT.

The gene calls are TRBV21-1 and TRBJ2-7; the D segment call TRBD1 is taken from the table without a DNA check. TRBV21-1 is labeled a pseudogene. The length of the CDR3 is 15 residues. CDR3 nucleotides: TGTGCCAGCAGCCCCCCGCCGGACATATCCGGCGAGCAGTACTTC. It is translated as CASSPPPDISGEQYF.

V gene TRBV5-1 combines with J gene TRBJ2-4; 13 positions match TRBD2. Germline V lookup: CDR1 SGHRS, CDR2 YFSETQ. V was clipped by 1 base and J by 2 bases; unmatched bases: 12. This CDR3 is built from 20 residues. The CDR3 loop reads CASSLPPLRLAGGSKNIQYF. In DNA, the CDR3 is TGCGCCAGCAGCTTGCCCCCCCTCAGACTAGCGGGAGGATCCAAAAACATTCAGTACTTC.

V gene TRBV11-1 combines with J gene TRBJ2-3; tentatively, D is TRBD2 (6 bases). The CDR3 is 16 amino acids. The germline V gene encodes CDR1 SGHAT and CDR2 FQDESV (reference sequence). V was shortened by 5 bases and J by 2 bases, with 17 bases between the two germline ends. CDR3 region: CASSPPGVRITDTQYF. The CDR3, as DNA: TGTGCCAGCAGCCCCCCGGGGGTGCGGATCACAGATACGCAGTATTTT.

The V gene is TRBV27, the J gene TRBJ2-2; D may be TRBD2 (6 bases). The CDR3 is 15 residues long. The V end lost 2 bases, the J end lost 0 bases, and 7 bases lay between the germline ends. Germline assignment: CDR1 MNHEY and CDR2 SMNVEV (reference sequence). The CDR3 DNA is TGTGCCAGCAGTTTACGCGGGACGAACACCGGGGAGCTGTTTTTT. Its protein product is CASSLRGTNTGELFF.

This chain links TRBV10-1 with TRBJ2-2; possible D gene TRBD1, 5 bases. Germline values: CDR1 WNHNN, CDR2 SYGVQD (reference sequence). V gave up 4 bases and J gave up 2 bases, with 17 bases separating them. This CDR3 region has 17 residues. The CDR3 reads CASSGGRAAKNTGELFF. The CDR3 coding sequence is TGCGCCAGCAGTGGAGGCAGGGCGGCAAAAAACACCGGGGAGCTGTTTTTT.

V and J are TRBV19 and TRBJ2-1, with TRBD2 matching over 9 bases. Germline V gene data show CDR1 as LNHDA and CDR2 as SQIVND (reference sequence). This CDR3 is 14 amino acids long. V shed 6 bases, J shed 6 bases, and the junction held 6 bases outside the gene matches. CDR3 region: CASSQREALNEQFF. CDR3 nucleotide sequence: TGTGCCAGTAGCCAGCGGGAGGCCCTCAATGAGCAGTTCTTC.

The chain carries TRBV18 and TRBJ1-1; TRBD1 might be the D (5 bases). This CDR3 spans 14 amino acids. CDR1 KGHSH and CDR2 LQKENI come from the germline V gene. Trimming cost V 1 base and J 1 base, with 7 bases left between them. This CDR3 is CASSPRTWNTEAFF. The CDR3 bases are TGTGCCAGCTCACCACGGACATGGAACACTGAAGCTTTCTTT.

The rearrangement joins TRBV7-9 to TRBJ1-4; 7 bases align to TRBD1. The V segment lost 1 base and the J segment 3 bases; nucleotides outside the gene matches: 2. This CDR3 is built from 15 residues. The germline V gene encodes CDR1 SEHNR and CDR2 FQNEAQ (reference sequence). CDR3 in amino acids: CASSLDRGSNEKLFF. The CDR3 DNA is TGTGCCAGCAGCTTAGACAGGGGTTCTAATGAAAAACTGTTTTTT.

The gene calls are TRBV2 and TRBJ2-1, with TRBD2 matching over 14 bases. The germline V gene has CDR1 SNHLY and CDR2 FYNNEI. The CDR3 is 13 residues long. V shed 7 bases and J 9 bases; nucleotides not matched to a gene: 2. CDR3 protein: CASKGLAGAEQFF. The CDR3 coding sequence is TGTGCCAGCAAGGGACTAGCGGGAGCTGAGCAGTTCTTC.

The rearrangement uses TRBV2 and TRBJ2-7; TRBD1 aligns across 7 bases. Germline loops: CDR1 SNHLY, CDR2 FYNNEI. This CDR3 has 15 residues. The V segment lost 7 bases and the J segment 1 base; nucleotides outside the gene matches: 10. The CDR3 reads CASIIQGPTSYEQYF. The CDR3 DNA reads TGTGCCAGCATCATACAGGGGCCTACATCCTACGAGCAGTACTTC.

The chain is built from TRBV10-2 and TRBJ2-7; possibly TRBD2 for D (5 bases). This CDR3 contains 13 residues. Trimming stripped 8 bases from V and 2 bases from J, with 13 bases between. Germline-derived CDR1 and CDR2 are WSHSY and SAAADI. The CDR3 DNA is TGCGCCAGCGGCGCGGGCAGCACCTACGAGCAGTACTTC. Its protein product is CASGAGSTYEQYF.

The chain couples TRBV4-2 to TRBJ2-5, with 8 bases matching TRBD2. The CDR3 contains 21 residues. The V gene's germline CDR1 is LGHNA and CDR2 YNFKEQ. V gave up 2 bases and J gave up 4 bases; unmatched junction bases: 24. The DNA of the CDR3 is TGTGCCAGCAGCCAAACCTCAGCAGGGAGGGGACTAGTGACTAAAGGAGAGACCCAGTACTTC. Protein sequence: CASSQTSAGRGLVTKGETQYF.

The chain uses TRBV25-1 and TRBJ2-3, with a possible D match to TRBD2 (5 bases). The V gene lost 5 bases and the J gene lost 0 bases, with 9 bases spanning the gap. Germline lookup yields CDR1 MGHDK and CDR2 SYGVNS. The CDR3 consists of 14 residues. The CDR3 is CASSQDFSTDTQYF. CDR3 nucleotide sequence: TGTGCCAGCAGTCAGGACTTTAGCACAGATACGCAGTATTTT.

V usage is TRBV5-5 and J usage is TRBJ1-1, with 9 bases aligning to TRBD1. V lost 5 bases and J lost 6; bases outside the gene matches: 11. There are 15 residues in the CDR3. The germline V gene encodes CDR1 SGHKS and CDR2 YYEKEE (reference sequence). The CDR3 sequence is CASSGSGQGFAEAFF. The CDR3 coding sequence is TGTGCCAGCAGTGGATCGGGACAGGGTTTTGCTGAAGCTTTCTTT.

The chain employs TRBV4-1 and TRBJ2-7; 10 nucleotides match TRBD2. Germline CDR1 and CDR2: MGHRA and YSYEKL. CDR3 length: 15 residues. The ends lost 1 base at V and 3 bases at J; junction bases unmatched: 3. The chain's CDR3 is CASSQGPSGSYEQYF. The DNA for the CDR3 is TGCGCCAGCAGCCAAGGGCCTAGCGGGAGCTACGAGCAGTACTTC.

The V gene is TRBV10-2, the J gene TRBJ2-2, with a tentative D call TRBD2 (6 bases). The CDR3 sequence is 13 residues long. Germline V lookup: CDR1 WSHSY, CDR2 SAAADI. The germline V and J ends were trimmed by 6 bases and 5 bases, with 10 bases remaining between them. Written as DNA, the CDR3 is TGCGCCAGCAGGGGGCGGGGAACCGGGGAGCTGTTTTTT. Its protein is CASRGRGTGELFF.

V and J are TRBV7-2 and TRBJ2-5; TRBD2 agrees at 9 bases. CDR1 is SGHTA and CDR2 is FQGNSA in the germline V gene. The CDR3 covers 17 residues. V lost 5 bases, J lost 4 bases, and 14 bases stayed unmatched. The CDR3 sequence is CASSPLTAGGTGETQYF. The CDR3 bases are TGTGCCAGCAGCCCACTAACAGCGGGAGGAACAGGAGAGACCCAGTACTTC.

V is TRBV11-3 and J is TRBJ2-7; possible D gene TRBD1, 5 bases. V was shortened by 1 base and J by 4 bases, with 8 bases between the two germline ends. Germline-derived CDR1 and CDR2 are SGHNT and YENEEA. The CDR3 is 13 residues long. The CDR3 spells CASSLGGGYEQYF. The CDR3 bases are TGTGCCAGCAGCTTAGGGGGCGGTTACGAGCAGTACTTC.

The chain links TRBV5-1 to TRBJ1-4; possibly TRBD1 for D (6 bases). V lost 4 bases to trimming and J lost 4 bases, with 14 bases between them. CDR1 SGHRS and CDR2 YFSETQ come from the germline V gene. The CDR3 is 15 residues long. Here the CDR3 DNA reads TGCGCCAGCAGCACAATAGGGGGGGTTAATGAAAAACTGTTTTTT. Translation gives CASSTIGGVNEKLFF.

This clone was seen a few times. The V call is TRBV4-1, the J call TRBJ1-2; no clear D gene. This CDR3 is built from 16 residues. The V and J ends lost 0 bases and 2 bases respectively, with 13 bases between them. The germline CDR1 and CDR2 sequences are MGHRA and YSYEKL. CDR3 amino acids: CASSQDLSNSNYGYTF. CDR3 bases: TGCGCCAGCAGCCAAGATCTCTCGAACAGCAACTATGGCTACACCTTC.